The rows below give T cell receptor beta chains drawn from one sample of a study of type 1 and type 2 diabetes patients. TCRdb re-called the multiplex PCR reads with MiXCR, one entry per CDR3 protein. The sample records approximately 260,000 distinct CDR3 sequences, 45% to 60% being singletons. Material for sequencing was peripheral blood mononuclear cells (PBMCs). The receptors here all came from a man younger than 35 with type 2 diabetes. CDR3s include the opening cysteine and the closing phenylalanine or tryptophan. The order of the fields is V gene, J gene, D gene, clone size, CDR3 DNA, CDR3 protein. The D gene is left open where the match is weak. The size entry is marked missing in some rows and otherwise reads once, few, many or a size class.

TRBV19	TRBJ2-1	NA	NA	TGTGCCAGTAGTTTCGTTGGGGGCTACAATGAGCAGTTCTTC	CASSFVGGYNEQFF
TRBV20-1	TRBJ2-2	NA	NA	TGCAGTGTCGATGAGGGAGGGAACACCGGGGAGCTGTTTTTT	CSVDEGGNTGELFF
TRBV28	TRBJ1-2	NA	NA	TGTGCCAGCAGATACAGGGTTAGTTATGGCTACACCTTC	CASRYRVSYGYTF
TRBV7-8	TRBJ2-2	TRBD2	NA	TGCGCCAGCAGCTGGTCCCGGGAGGTAGGCGGGGAGCTGTTTTTT	CASSWSREVGGELFF
TRBV2	TRBJ1-4	NA	NA	TGTGCCAGCAGTGAAAACGGACAGTTTAATAAAAAACTGTTTTTT	CASSENGQFNKKLFF
TRBV29-1	TRBJ1-2	NA	NA	TGCAGCGTTGAGTTGGGGGGCTATGGCTACACCTTC	CSVELGGYGYTF
TRBV19	TRBJ2-1	TRBD2	NA	TGTGCCAGTGGAATAGCGGGTGAGCAGTTCTTC	CASGIAGEQFF
TRBV28	TRBJ2-7	NA	NA	TGTGCCAGCAGTCTATGGGGGATCTCCTACGAGCAGTACTTC	CASSLWGISYEQYF
TRBV30	TRBJ1-5	NA	NA	TGTGCCTGGAGTCCCCCCGGGGACGGCTATCAGCCCCAGCATTTT	CAWSPPGDGYQPQHF
TRBV15	TRBJ2-1	TRBD1	NA	TGTGCCACCAGCACCCGGACAGGGGGCTACAATGAGCAGTTCTTC	CATSTRTGGYNEQFF
TRBV10-1	TRBJ1-4	NA	many	TGCGCCACCCTGATACCTTCTTGCAGGGGACTAAATGAAAAACTGTTTTTT	CATLIPSCRGLNEKLFF
TRBV2	TRBJ2-7	NA	NA	TGTGCCACCACAGCAGGAGTGTCCGAGCAGTACTTC	CATTAGVSEQYF
TRBV20-1	TRBJ1-6	NA	NA	TGCAGTGCTAGAAAGGGCACTTGGAATAATTCACCCCTCCACTTT	CSARKGTWNNSPLHF
TRBV10-3	TRBJ2-1	TRBD2	few	TGTGCCATCAGTGACGGGACTAGCTTAAACAATGAGCAGTTCTTC	CAISDGTSLNNEQFF
TRBV20-1	TRBJ1-2	NA	NA	TGCAGTGCTGATCATGGGGCCTCTCTTTACGGTGGCTACACCTTC	CSADHGASLYGGYTF
TRBV28	TRBJ1-2	TRBD1	NA	TGTGCCAGCAGTTTATCGGGACAGGGGTTCGGCTACACCTTT	CASSLSGQGFGYTF
TRBV7-2	TRBJ1-1	NA	few	TGTGCCAGCAGCTTAGACTCCCGAGGGGAAGCTTTCTTT	CASSLDSRGEAFF
TRBV28	TRBJ1-2	NA	few	TGTGCCAGCAGTTCCGGGGCGCTCCCTGGCTACACCTTC	CASSSGALPGYTF
TRBV28	TRBJ1-1	TRBD1	NA	TGTGCCAGCAGTCCTCCCTATGGACAGGGCAAAGCTTTCTTT	CASSPPYGQGKAFF
TRBV5-1	TRBJ2-3	TRBD2	NA	TGCGCCAGCAGCTTGGGCCTAGCGGGAGTGTGGGATACGCAGTATTTT	CASSLGLAGVWDTQYF
TRBV7-8	TRBJ2-7	NA	NA	TGTGCCAGCAGCTTAATATCGACCGAGACCTACGAGCAGTACTTC	CASSLISTETYEQYF
TRBV30	TRBJ1-1	NA	NA	TGTGCCTGGAGGGACCAGGGTTACACTGAAGCTTTCTTT	CAWRDQGYTEAFF
TRBV5-1	TRBJ1-2	TRBD1	NA	TGCGCCAGCAAGGGGACAGGGGGCGCGGACGCCTTC	CASKGTGGADAF
TRBV19	TRBJ2-3	NA	few	TGTGCCAGTAGTATAGGGACAGCAAGCACAGATACGCAGTATTTT	CASSIGTASTDTQYF
TRBV5-1	TRBJ1-1	NA	NA	TGCGCCAGCAGCTTAGGCCCAATTGGCGGCACTGAAGCTTTCTTT	CASSLGPIGGTEAFF
TRBV7-2	TRBJ2-7	TRBD2	NA	TGTGCCAGCAGCTTAGGGGGACTAGCGGGAAGCGAGCAGTACTTC	CASSLGGLAGSEQYF
TRBV2	TRBJ1-6	NA	NA	TGTGCCAGCTCACGTACGACGGGCGGCTATAATTCACCCCTCCACTTT	CASSRTTGGYNSPLHF
TRBV10-1	TRBJ1-1	NA	NA	TGCGCCAGCAGCTTGATACCGGGACAGAACACTGAAGCTTTCTTT	CASSLIPGQNTEAFF
TRBV19	TRBJ2-3	TRBD2	NA	TGTGCCAGTAGTCTCCGAGGGGGGACTAGACGTAGGGAGACCGATACGCAGTATTTT	CASSLRGGTRRRETDTQYF
TRBV20-1	TRBJ2-7	NA	NA	TGCAGTGCTTCCTGGTTGGGGCGGAGCTCCTACGAGCAGTACTTC	CSASWLGRSSYEQYF
TRBV6-6	TRBJ1-1	NA	NA	TGTGCCAGCAGTCCAGGGTTCTCTGAAGCTTTCTTT	CASSPGFSEAFF
TRBV13	TRBJ2-2	TRBD2	once	TGTGCCAGCACTAGCGGGAGGGCTTCCGGGGAGCTGTTTTTT	CASTSGRASGELFF
TRBV9	TRBJ1-4	TRBD1	once	TGTGCCAGCAGCGAGGGACAGGGGGGGGAAAAACTGTTTTTT	CASSEGQGGEKLFF
TRBV30	TRBJ1-5	NA	NA	TGTGCCTGGAGCACTGCCATTAATCAGCCCCAGCATTTT	CAWSTAINQPQHF
TRBV27	TRBJ2-3	NA	NA	TGTGCCAGCAGTTTATCGTGGGGTCGCGGGACAGAATACACAGATACGCAGTATTTT	CASSLSWGRGTEYTDTQYF
TRBV13	TRBJ2-2	TRBD2	NA	TGTGCCAGCAGGGAATGGGAGGGGAACACCGGGGAGCTGTTTTTT	CASREWEGNTGELFF
TRBV2	TRBJ2-3	NA	NA	TGTGCCAGCACTCTCCCAAATACGCAGTATTTT	CASTLPNTQYF
TRBV19	TRBJ2-2	TRBD2	NA	TGTGCCAGTAGCCGACTAGCGGGCGACACCGGGGAGCTGTTTTTT	CASSRLAGDTGELFF
TRBV29-1	TRBJ2-5	TRBD1	NA	TGCAGCGTTGATTCCCCCGGACAGGGGGCGTGGGAGACCCAGTACTTC	CSVDSPGQGAWETQYF
TRBV20-1	TRBJ1-2	NA	NA	TGCAGTGCTAGAGGTCCGGGGACCTATGGCTACACCTTC	CSARGPGTYGYTF
TRBV7-2	TRBJ2-5	NA	NA	TGTGCCAGCAGCTTGGGGGCGGAGTATCAGACCCAGTACTTC	CASSLGAEYQTQYF
TRBV7-2	TRBJ1-1	TRBD1	NA	TGTGCCACCGGGGACAGAATGAACACTGAAGCTTTCTTT	CATGDRMNTEAFF
TRBV7-2	TRBJ2-5	TRBD1	many	TGTGCCAGCAGCTTAGTGGCGACAGGGGCGCAAGAGACCCAGTACTTC	CASSLVATGAQETQYF